The following is a T cell receptor (beta chain) sequence with its context. Its antigen is as yet unknown. The entry originates in a study of shared clonotypes between healthy human individuals. Study at large: A couple of female and three male donors aged 18 to 49 were enrolled. Used for every donor were three CD4 naive, three CD4 memory, two CD8 naive and one CD8 memory plate. Study results and limitations: Only blood samples were collected, and tissue repertoires likely differ.

Method: immunoSEQ multiplex PCR; TCRdb's copy keeps in-frame clones and lacks some. The top ten hold about 0.13% of the sample, which has just over 2,000,000 clones, roughly 95% seen once. Both subsets, CD45RA+ naive and CD45RA-negative memory, were split from the CD4+ cells. Sequences were obtained from naive CD4+ T cells sorted from blood. Subset given: CD45RA+ positively selected. The clonotype originates from a man aged 18 to 35 in good health.

CDR3 DNA sequence: TGTGCCAGTAGTACCCGACAGGGCCTTAGGTCCCAGCATTTT. Amino acids: CASSTRQGLRSQHF. The rearrangement uses TRBV19 and TRBJ1-5; TRBD1 matches at 7 bases. CDR1 is LNHDA, CDR2 SQIVND, per germline (reference sequence). The junction had 11 bases not matched to a gene; V was cut back by 4 bases and J by 11 bases. CDR3 length: 14 amino acids.